Listed below are T cell receptor beta chains from one sample, sequenced in a study of chemoradiotherapy in HPV16-positive cancers. Measured with immunoSEQ multiplex PCR; TCRdb has only the in-frame clones, and not every one. The data contain roughly 6,800 clones, 60% to 80% of them singletons. Source: tumor tissue, taken from a patient who underwent chemoradiotherapy. The receptors originated from a human donor with HPV-associated anogenital cancer. CDR3s include the opening cysteine and the closing phenylalanine or tryptophan. Fields, in order: V gene, clone size, D gene, J gene, CDR3 DNA, CDR3 protein. The D gene is left open where the match is weak. Part of the rows lack a size; the others show once, few, many or a class for expanded clones.

v_gene: TRBV4-1
abundance: -
d_gene: -
j_gene: TRBJ1-5
CDR3nt: TGCGCCAGCAGCCATCCCAATCAGCCCCAGCATTTT
CDR3aa: CASSHPNQPQHF

v_gene: TRBV28
abundance: -
d_gene: -
j_gene: TRBJ1-3
CDR3nt: TGTGCCAGTTGGGACGGACGCCTTGGAAACACCATATATTTT
CDR3aa: CASWDGRLGNTIYF

v_gene: TRBV6-5
abundance: -
d_gene: -
j_gene: TRBJ1-5
CDR3nt: TGTGCCAGCAGTTTAGGGGAGGGTCAGCCCCAGCATTTT
CDR3aa: CASSLGEGQPQHF

v_gene: TRBV4-2
abundance: -
d_gene: TRBD1
j_gene: TRBJ1-1
CDR3nt: TGTGCCAGCAGCCAAGAAGGACCTGGACAGGGGCACACTGAAGCTTTCTTT
CDR3aa: CASSQEGPGQGHTEAFF

v_gene: TRBV7-9
abundance: few
d_gene: TRBD1
j_gene: TRBJ1-1
CDR3nt: TGTGCCAGCAGCTTGGGACAGGCGAACACTGAAGCTTTCTTT
CDR3aa: CASSLGQANTEAFF

v_gene: TRBV28
abundance: -
d_gene: TRBD1
j_gene: TRBJ2-5
CDR3nt: TGTGCCAGCAGTTCCCCGACAGGGGGGTATGAGACCCAGTACTTC
CDR3aa: CASSSPTGGYETQYF

v_gene: TRBV18
abundance: -
d_gene: -
j_gene: TRBJ2-5
CDR3nt: TGTGCCAGCTCACCAGGGGAAAGTGAGACCCAGTACTTC
CDR3aa: CASSPGESETQYF

v_gene: TRBV5-4
abundance: few
d_gene: -
j_gene: TRBJ1-1
CDR3nt: TGTGCCAGCAGCCCCGACGGGTACACTGAAGCTTTCTTT
CDR3aa: CASSPDGYTEAFF

v_gene: TRBV7-6
abundance: -
d_gene: TRBD1
j_gene: TRBJ1-2
CDR3nt: TGTGCCAGCAGCTTAGCACCGGGACAGGGGTACACCTTC
CDR3aa: CASSLAPGQGYTF

v_gene: TRBV5-1
abundance: -
d_gene: -
j_gene: TRBJ1-4
CDR3nt: TGCGCCAGCAGCCCTACTCCAAGGCAAGAGGAAAAACTGTTTTTT
CDR3aa: CASSPTPRQEEKLFF

v_gene: TRBV19
abundance: -
d_gene: -
j_gene: TRBJ1-2
CDR3nt: TGTGCCAGTAGTCTCTCTAAAACAGGGAGCTATGGCTACACCTTC
CDR3aa: CASSLSKTGSYGYTF

v_gene: TRBV28
abundance: -
d_gene: -
j_gene: TRBJ2-7
CDR3nt: TGTGCCAGCAGTTTAGAAGAGCAGTACTTC
CDR3aa: CASSLEEQYF

v_gene: TRBV5-4
abundance: few
d_gene: -
j_gene: TRBJ2-5
CDR3nt: TGTGCCAGCAGCACCCCGGGGGCGAAAGAGACCCAGTACTTC
CDR3aa: CASSTPGAKETQYF

v_gene: TRBV5-6
abundance: -
d_gene: TRBD1
j_gene: TRBJ1-2
CDR3nt: TGTGCCAGCAGCCAACAGGGGGGCTATGGCTACACCTTC
CDR3aa: CASSQQGGYGYTF

v_gene: TRBV30
abundance: -
d_gene: -
j_gene: TRBJ1-5
CDR3nt: TGTGCCTGCTCTATCGCGACAGGTCAGCCCCAGCATTTT
CDR3aa: CACSIATGQPQHF

v_gene: TRBV2
abundance: -
d_gene: TRBD2
j_gene: TRBJ2-3
CDR3nt: TGTGCCAGCAGCCGGACTAGCGGGGGCTACACAGATACGCAGTATTTT
CDR3aa: CASSRTSGGYTDTQYF

v_gene: TRBV10-3
abundance: -
d_gene: TRBD1
j_gene: TRBJ2-7
CDR3nt: TGTGCCATCAGATGGGGAGGGACAGGGGCCTACGAGCAGTACTTC
CDR3aa: CAIRWGGTGAYEQYF

v_gene: TRBV7-9
abundance: -
d_gene: -
j_gene: TRBJ1-1
CDR3nt: TGTGCCAGCAGCGTTATGAACACTGAAGCTTTCTTT
CDR3aa: CASSVMNTEAFF

v_gene: TRBV18
abundance: -
d_gene: -
j_gene: TRBJ1-5
CDR3nt: TGTGCCAGCTCACCGACGGATAGCAATCAGCCCCAGCATTTT
CDR3aa: CASSPTDSNQPQHF

v_gene: TRBV9
abundance: -
d_gene: -
j_gene: TRBJ2-5
CDR3nt: TGTGCCAGCAGCGCAGGGATTCGGGAGACCCAGTACTTC
CDR3aa: CASSAGIRETQYF

v_gene: TRBV6-6
abundance: -
d_gene: TRBD1
j_gene: TRBJ1-5
CDR3nt: TGTGCCAGCAGCCCAGGGGGGGGTAGCAATCAGCCCCAGCATTTT
CDR3aa: CASSPGGGSNQPQHF

v_gene: TRBV4-1
abundance: -
d_gene: -
j_gene: TRBJ2-7
CDR3nt: TGCGCCAGCAGCCAAGCCCCAGGATATACCTACGAGCAGTACTTC
CDR3aa: CASSQAPGYTYEQYF

v_gene: TRBV28
abundance: -
d_gene: -
j_gene: TRBJ2-2
CDR3nt: TGTGCCAGCAGCCAGGGGGGGCCGAACACCGGGGAGCTGTTTTTT
CDR3aa: CASSQGGPNTGELFF

v_gene: TRBV9
abundance: -
d_gene: TRBD2
j_gene: TRBJ2-1
CDR3nt: TGTGCCAGCAGCGTAGCGGGAGGGCTTTTCGATGAGCAGTTCTTC
CDR3aa: CASSVAGGLFDEQFF

v_gene: TRBV4-3
abundance: once
d_gene: -
j_gene: TRBJ2-6
CDR3nt: TGCGCCAGCAGCCAAGCAACTCTTGCGAGTGGGGCCAACGTCCTGACTTTC
CDR3aa: CASSQATLASGANVLTF

v_gene: TRBV27
abundance: -
d_gene: -
j_gene: TRBJ2-7
CDR3nt: TGTGCCAGCAGTTATTCAGTGGCCGGCTCCTACGAGCAGTACTTC
CDR3aa: CASSYSVAGSYEQYF

v_gene: TRBV9
abundance: -
d_gene: TRBD1
j_gene: TRBJ1-2
CDR3nt: TGTGCCAGCAGCGGCGGGACAGCAGTTTTCTATGGCTACACCTTC
CDR3aa: CASSGGTAVFYGYTF

v_gene: TRBV28
abundance: -
d_gene: TRBD1
j_gene: TRBJ2-5
CDR3nt: TGTGCCAGCAGTTTATGGACAGGGCTGAAGGAGACCCAGTACTTC
CDR3aa: CASSLWTGLKETQYF

v_gene: TRBV5-3
abundance: -
d_gene: TRBD2
j_gene: TRBJ2-5
CDR3nt: TGTGCCAGAAGCTACGATAGCGGGGGGGAAGGGACCCAGTACTTC
CDR3aa: CARSYDSGGEGTQYF

v_gene: TRBV30
abundance: -
d_gene: TRBD1
j_gene: TRBJ1-1
CDR3nt: TGTGCCTGGAGTGTACAGGGGGATTCTGAAGCTTTCTTT
CDR3aa: CAWSVQGDSEAFF

v_gene: TRBV28
abundance: -
d_gene: -
j_gene: TRBJ2-6
CDR3nt: TGTGCCAGCATCGGCTCTGGGGCCAACGTCCTGACTTTC
CDR3aa: CASIGSGANVLTF

v_gene: TRBV28
abundance: -
d_gene: TRBD2
j_gene: TRBJ2-7
CDR3nt: TGTGCCAGCAGTTTGCGGGGGGGATCCTACGAGCAGTACTTC
CDR3aa: CASSLRGGSYEQYF

v_gene: TRBV10-3
abundance: -
d_gene: TRBD1
j_gene: TRBJ1-1
CDR3nt: TGTGCCATCAGCCCCTGGACAGGGGTGAACACTGAAGCTTTCTTT
CDR3aa: CAISPWTGVNTEAFF

v_gene: TRBV7-2
abundance: -
d_gene: -
j_gene: TRBJ2-5
CDR3nt: TGTGCCAGCAGCTTTGGGACCGAACTAGCTCTGGAGACCCAGTACTTC
CDR3aa: CASSFGTELALETQYF

v_gene: TRBV5-1
abundance: -
d_gene: TRBD2
j_gene: TRBJ2-7
CDR3nt: TGCGCCAGCAGCTTAGAAGCGGGGGTAGGCGAGCAGTACTTC
CDR3aa: CASSLEAGVGEQYF

v_gene: TRBV30
abundance: -
d_gene: TRBD2
j_gene: TRBJ2-3
CDR3nt: TGTGCCTGGGACCCGGGACTAGCGGCAGATACGCAGTATTTT
CDR3aa: CAWDPGLAADTQYF

v_gene: TRBV6-1
abundance: -
d_gene: TRBD1
j_gene: TRBJ1-2
CDR3nt: TGTGCCAGCAGAGATCCTCAGGGGGCCGGCTATGGCTACACCTTC
CDR3aa: CASRDPQGAGYGYTF

v_gene: TRBV28
abundance: -
d_gene: -
j_gene: TRBJ1-2
CDR3nt: TGTGCCAGCCAGGACGAGGGCGGTGGCTACACCTTC
CDR3aa: CASQDEGGGYTF

v_gene: TRBV7-9
abundance: -
d_gene: TRBD1
j_gene: TRBJ2-7
CDR3nt: TGTGCCAGCAGCTTACAGGACAGGGGGCTCGAGCAGTACTTC
CDR3aa: CASSLQDRGLEQYF

v_gene: TRBV20-1
abundance: -
d_gene: -
j_gene: TRBJ2-1
CDR3nt: TGCAGTGCCGGAATTCACAATGAGCAGTTCTTC
CDR3aa: CSAGIHNEQFF

v_gene: TRBV4-3
abundance: -
d_gene: TRBD2
j_gene: TRBJ2-1
CDR3nt: TGCGCCAGCAGCCAAGATCTGGGTAGCGGGAGTTCTCTCTTC
CDR3aa: CASSQDLGSGSSLF

v_gene: TRBV7-9
abundance: few
d_gene: -
j_gene: TRBJ1-2
CDR3nt: TGTGCCAGCAGCTCGGCGCTACTCTATGGCTACACCTTC
CDR3aa: CASSSALLYGYTF

v_gene: TRBV7-3
abundance: -
d_gene: -
j_gene: TRBJ2-5
CDR3nt: TGTGCCAGCAGCCCACAGTTGGATGGGGCCCAGTACTTC
CDR3aa: CASSPQLDGAQYF